One T cell receptor beta chain is described in this entry. The CDR3 is made up of 15 amino acids. V lost 6 bases, J lost 6 bases, and 20 bases lay in between. Germline lookup yields CDR1 MNHNY and CDR2 SVGAGI (reference sequence). This entry comes from a study of blood T cell repertoires in COVID-19. As for the study in general: Samples representing acute and convalescent COVID-19 were sourced from the United States, Italy and Spain.

Assay: immunoSEQ multiplex PCR; the TCRdb copy retains only in-frame clones and omits some. This table holds 310,000 or so clones, about 86% found once. Sequencing used peripheral blood. The J gene is TRBJ1-1, the V gene TRBV6-6; tentative D call: TRBD1 (6 bases). The TCR comes from a woman between 50 and 59 years old with acute or convalescent COVID-19. CDR3: CASRPSGTLRPEAFF. The CDR3 nucleotides read TGTGCCAGCAGGCCCTCAGGGACACTTAGACCTGAAGCTTTCTTT.